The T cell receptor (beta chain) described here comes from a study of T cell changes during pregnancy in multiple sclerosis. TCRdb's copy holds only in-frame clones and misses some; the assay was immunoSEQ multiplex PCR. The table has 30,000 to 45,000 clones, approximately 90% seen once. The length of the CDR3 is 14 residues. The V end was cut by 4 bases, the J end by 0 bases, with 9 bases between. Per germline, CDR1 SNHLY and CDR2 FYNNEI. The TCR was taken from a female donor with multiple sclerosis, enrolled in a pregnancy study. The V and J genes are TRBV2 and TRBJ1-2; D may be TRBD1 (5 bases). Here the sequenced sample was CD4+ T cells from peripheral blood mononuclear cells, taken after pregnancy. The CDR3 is CASSGQLTNYGYTF. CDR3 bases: TGTGCCAGCAGTGGACAGTTAACTAACTATGGCTACACCTTC. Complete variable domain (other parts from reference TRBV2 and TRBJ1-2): EPEVTQTPSHQVTQMGQEVILRCVPISNHLYFYWYRQILGQKVEFLVSFYNNEISEKSEIFDDQFSVERPDGSNFTLKIRSTKLEDSAMYFCASSGQLTNYGYTFGSGTRLTVV.